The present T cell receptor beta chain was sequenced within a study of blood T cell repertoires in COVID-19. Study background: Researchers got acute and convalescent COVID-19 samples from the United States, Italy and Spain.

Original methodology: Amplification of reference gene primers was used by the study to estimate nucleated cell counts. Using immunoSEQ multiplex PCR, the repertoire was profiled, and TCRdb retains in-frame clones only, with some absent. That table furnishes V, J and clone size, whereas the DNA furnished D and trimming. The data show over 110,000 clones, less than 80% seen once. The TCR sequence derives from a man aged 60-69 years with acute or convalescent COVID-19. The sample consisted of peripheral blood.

The CDR3 DNA reads as TGTGCCAGCAGCAGGGGGGGTGCGGGAGGGCCTGCCAAAAACATTCAGTACTTC. This translates into CASSRGGAGGPAKNIQYF. V usage is TRBV4-2 and J usage is TRBJ2-4; 9 bases line up with TRBD2. Losses at the gene ends were 5 bases for V and 1 base for J; bases not matched to a gene: 12. Germline CDR1 and CDR2: LGHNA and YNFKEQ. The CDR3 is 18 residues long.